The entry that follows covers one T cell receptor beta chain sequence. This receptor's antigen is unknown. Base qualities are not at hand, and no much larger clone is one base apart. These data are taken from a study of blood T cell repertoires in COVID-19 (dated by TCRdb to 2020 to 2021). The study in broad terms: Samples from collaborators originated in the United States, Italy and Spain and spanned both the acute and convalescent phases of COVID-19. The material from the prospective study consisted of cDNA or gDNA derived from T cells, B-cell-depleted T cells, or PBMCs. Subjects who had been exposed to COVID-19, were actively infected with it, or had recovered from it provided the deeply sampled blood TCRbeta repertoires that made up the dataset. The repertoires were released in a freely available public database intended as a resource for research on the immune response to SARS-CoV-2. The samples were drawn from the first 160 participants of the ongoing ImmuneRACE study and from 1,200 or so subjects provided by 6 global collaborators. Sample metadata almost always included a de-identified subject ID, COVID-19 status, age in years and sex. Where available, HLA class I and class II types were taken from metadata supplied by the sample provider and were not determined by assay-based typing.

Trimming costs V 6 bases and J 7 bases, and their ends lie 13 bases apart. CDR1 and CDR2, per the germline V gene, are SGHVS and FQNEAQ. The CDR3 has 14 amino acids, counting the end cysteine and phenylalanine. Here the CDR3 DNA is all that survives: 42 bases in frame from base 1. TCRbeta CDR3 regions were amplified from genomic DNA by means of the immunoSEQ Assay, a bias-controlled multiplex PCR. As for the authors' bioinformatics: The number of nucleated cells in each sample was estimated from the amplification of reference gene primers within the assay. To quantify the absolute abundance of each unique TCRbeta CDR3 rearrangement, sequence reads were collapsed and filtered. For each sample, productive Simpson clonality was calculated as the square root of Simpson's diversity index over productive rearrangements. Not all clones reach the TCRdb copy of this immuneACCESS table, which keeps in-frame sequences only. Checked studies attribute under half of the gap to unresolved V genes and leave the rest unexplained. V and J calls and clone size are those listed in that table; D and trimming were worked out from the DNA. In all, the sample holds some 290,000 clones, and 85% to 90% of those were seen once. 11% of the sample goes to the ten largest clones.

Study-wide conclusions, independent of this receptor: Clinical and demographic metadata were provided uncurated, with the amount varying by source and participant.

In Seattle, one collaborating source enrolled patients while the infection was active and tracked those patients longitudinally over the course of disease. Whole blood was collected in K2EDTA tubes by collaborating institutions according to the institutions' own protocols. For TCRbeta analysis, collaborators shipped samples as frozen whole blood, isolated PBMCs, or DNA extracted from either of those sample types. Sequenced material: peripheral blood. The V and J genes are TRBV7-8 and TRBJ1-6; a confident D gene designation cannot be given. This sequence originates from a woman in her twenties or thirties with COVID-19, enrolled during active disease. CDR3 reads: CASRLGGSNSPLHF. The DNA sequence reads TGTGCCAGCAGACTTGGAGGGTCCAATTCACCCCTCCACTTT.